A selection of T cell receptor beta chains follows, all from one sample in a study of CD8 T cells in ankylosing spondylitis. TCRdb re-derived calls from the 5' RACE reads in MiXCR, one entry per CDR3 protein. The sample has some 87,000 distinct CDR3 sequences; around 9.4% are singletons. The sample consisted of blood, either unsorted or a sorted T cell fraction (not recorded which). Receptor source: a male donor with ankylosing spondylitis or in good health (not recorded which). The CDR3 runs from the conserved cysteine through the conserved F or W. D genes are given only for firm matches. Size is omitted from some rows. Given values are once, few, many or a class for expanded clones.

NA | few | TRBJ1-2 | TRBV12-3/TRBV12-4 | CASSFGRFNYGYTF | TGTGCCAGCAGTTTTGGACGGTTTAACTATGGCTACACCTTC
TRBD2 | many | TRBJ2-3 | TRBV4-1 | CASSPAGGPHTQYF | TGCGCCAGCAGTCCGGCGGGGGGCCCTCATACGCAGTATTTT
TRBD1 | many | TRBJ2-4 | TRBV29-1 | CSVVKQGASKNIQYF | TGCAGCGTTGTTAAACAGGGGGCATCCAAAAACATTCAGTACTTC
NA | NA | TRBJ1-1 | TRBV7-9 | CASMGGPNTEAFF | TGTGCCAGCATGGGGGGCCCGAACACTGAAGCTTTCTTT
TRBD2 | many | TRBJ2-7 | TRBV3-1 | CASSFVAGTPTYEQYF | TGTGCCAGCAGCTTCGTAGCGGGGACACCTACCTACGAGCAGTACTTC
NA | many | TRBJ2-2 | TRBV7-9 | CASSRTGSDTGELFF | TGTGCCAGCAGCCGAACAGGGTCGGACACCGGGGAGCTGTTTTTT
TRBD1 | many | TRBJ1-2 | TRBV28 | CASSLARGYGYTF | TGTGCCAGCAGTTTGGCCAGGGGGTATGGCTACACCTTC
TRBD1 | few | TRBJ2-1 | TRBV6-5 | CASSYSPEQGTNEQFF | TGTGCCAGCAGTTACTCACCGGAACAGGGGACCAATGAGCAGTTCTTC
NA | NA | TRBJ1-3 | TRBV15 | CATSTDVDSGNTIYF | TGTGCCACCAGCACGGACGTCGACTCTGGAAACACCATATATTTT
NA | many | TRBJ2-1 | TRBV29-1 | CSVGVYEQFF | TGCAGCGTTGGTGTTTATGAGCAGTTCTTC
TRBD1 | NA | TRBJ2-7 | TRBV2 | CASMMTGQGEQYF | TGTGCCAGCATGATGACAGGGCAGGGCGAGCAGTACTTC
TRBD2 | many | TRBJ2-3 | TRBV5-1 | CASQTSGTDTQYF | TGCGCCAGCCAGACTAGCGGCACAGATACGCAGTATTTT
TRBD1 | many | TRBJ1-1 | TRBV24-1 | CATSGDRGGTEAFF | TGTGCCACCAGTGGTGACAGGGGCGGCACTGAAGCTTTCTTT
NA | many | TRBJ1-1 | TRBV5-1 | CASSLEAGLGRTEAFF | TGCGCCAGCAGCTTGGAGGCAGGGCTAGGGCGTACTGAAGCTTTCTTT
TRBD2 | many | TRBJ2-1 | TRBV28 | CASSKGTSGLSEQFF | TGTGCCAGCAGCAAGGGGACTAGCGGCCTTAGTGAGCAGTTCTTC
NA | many | TRBJ2-1 | TRBV9 | CASSLYPVTGDNEQFF | TGTGCCAGCAGCCTGTATCCGGTGACAGGTGACAATGAGCAGTTCTTC
TRBD2 | many | TRBJ2-3 | TRBV15 | CATSRDESGGTTDTQYF | TGTGCCACCAGCAGAGATGAAAGCGGGGGGACCACAGATACGCAGTATTTT
NA | many | TRBJ2-2 | TRBV5-1 | CASSLGGTANTGELFF | TGCGCCAGCAGCTTGGGAGGGACCGCTAACACCGGGGAGCTGTTTTTT
NA | few | TRBJ2-5 | TRBV12-3/TRBV12-4 | CASSLVVGQETQYF | TGTGCCAGCAGTTTAGTCGTCGGACAAGAGACCCAGTACTTC
TRBD1 | many | TRBJ1-5 | TRBV7-9 | CASSSTGDSNQPQHF | TGTGCCAGCAGCTCCACAGGGGATAGCAATCAGCCCCAGCATTTT
NA | NA | TRBJ1-6 | TRBV28 | CASSLLYRSSYNSPLHF | TGTGCCAGCAGTTTACTCTACAGGAGCTCCTATAATTCACCCCTCCACTTT
NA | many | TRBJ2-7 | TRBV12-3/TRBV12-4 | CASRVEIAWYEQYF | TGTGCCAGCAGGGTAGAAATTGCCTGGTACGAGCAGTACTTC
TRBD2 | many | TRBJ2-5 | TRBV28 | CASSLGATSGGKETQYF | TGTGCCAGCAGTTTAGGGGCGACTAGCGGGGGGAAAGAGACCCAGTACTTC
TRBD2 | few | TRBJ2-1 | TRBV2 | CASSGLAGGRIRTYNEQFF | TGTGCCAGCAGTGGACTAGCGGGGGGGCGGATACGCACCTACAATGAGCAGTTCTTC
TRBD1 | many | TRBJ1-1 | TRBV3-1 | CASSQEDRGRWDMNTEAFF | TGTGCCAGCAGCCAGGAGGACAGGGGGAGGTGGGACATGAACACTGAAGCTTTCTTT
TRBD1 | NA | TRBJ2-7 | TRBV2 | CASSVDSGGATYEQYF | TGTGCCAGCAGTGTGGATTCAGGGGGCGCTACCTACGAGCAGTACTTC
NA | many | TRBJ1-5 | TRBV10-3 | CAISDTSLNQPQHF | TGTGCCATCAGTGATACGAGTCTCAATCAGCCCCAGCATTTT
NA | many | TRBJ2-3 | TRBV5-1 | CASSPRDSLGTQYF | TGCGCCAGCAGCCCCCGGGACTCCCTGGGAACGCAGTATTTT
TRBD1 | few | TRBJ1-5 | TRBV4-2 | CASADRVGNNQPQHF | TGTGCCAGCGCGGACAGGGTGGGAAATAATCAGCCCCAGCATTTT
TRBD1 | many | TRBJ2-2 | TRBV29-1 | CSVVGQAFPGELFF | TGCAGCGTTGTAGGACAGGCCTTCCCCGGGGAGCTGTTTTTT
NA | NA | TRBJ1-1 | TRBV6-5 | CASSSPGMTNTEAFF | TGTGCCAGCAGTTCACCAGGGATGACAAACACTGAAGCTTTCTTT
NA | many | TRBJ2-5 | TRBV4-1 | CASSQDQSQETQYF | TGCGCCAGCAGCCAAGATCAGTCCCAAGAGACCCAGTACTTC
TRBD1 | many | TRBJ1-2 | TRBV12-3/TRBV12-4 | CASSWDSNYGYTF | TGTGCCAGCAGTTGGGACAGCAACTATGGCTACACCTTC
NA | many | TRBJ2-5 | TRBV6-5 | CASSPRGETQYF | TGTGCCAGCAGTCCCCGGGGAGAGACCCAGTACTTC
NA | few | TRBJ1-6 | TRBV5-1 | CASSLAGAENSPLHF | TGCGCCAGCAGCTTGGCCGGGGCGGAAAATTCACCCCTCCACTTT
NA | many | TRBJ2-7 | TRBV11-3 | CASSMRDGNYEQYF | TGTGCCAGCAGTATGAGGGACGGCAACTACGAGCAGTACTTC
NA | many | TRBJ2-6 | TRBV12-3/TRBV12-4 | CASSLGANVLTF | TGTGCCAGCAGTCTTGGGGCCAACGTCCTGACTTTC
NA | medium-sized | TRBJ2-1 | TRBV6-6 | CASSYSEYSRGNEQFF | TGTGCCAGCAGTTACTCAGAATACTCTCGGGGCAATGAGCAGTTCTTC
TRBD1 | many | TRBJ2-7 | TRBV6-5 | CASSYAGGDDEQYF | TGTGCCAGCAGTTACGCAGGGGGCGACGACGAGCAGTACTTC
NA | many | TRBJ1-1 | TRBV12-3/TRBV12-4 | CASSPTLTGTTEAFF | TGTGCCAGCAGTCCTACTCTGACGGGGACCACTGAAGCTTTCTTT
TRBD1 | many | TRBJ1-6 | TRBV5-1 | CASSPGTGSSPLHF | TGCGCCAGCAGCCCCGGGACAGGGAGTTCACCCCTCCACTTT
NA | many | TRBJ1-1 | TRBV7-9 | CASSRPGSEAFF | TGTGCCAGCTCTCGGCCGGGCAGCGAAGCTTTCTTT
NA | many | TRBJ2-1 | TRBV12-3/TRBV12-4 | CASSFGTEQFF | TGTGCCAGCAGTTTCGGTACCGAGCAGTTCTTC
TRBD1 | many | TRBJ1-6 | TRBV11-2 | CASSSLTGLNSPLHF | TGTGCCAGCAGCTCCTTGACAGGGCTGAATTCACCCCTCCACTTT
TRBD1 | many | TRBJ1-2 | TRBV5-1 | CASRTAFRGRRDGYTF | TGCGCCAGCAGGACGGCATTTAGGGGGCGCCGGGACGGCTACACCTTC
NA | many | TRBJ2-1 | TRBV5-6 | CASSPPAYNEQFF | TGTGCCAGCAGCCCCCCCGCGTACAATGAGCAGTTCTTC
NA | few | TRBJ1-1 | TRBV5-1 | CASSPTGPGSEAFF | TGCGCCAGCAGCCCGACAGGACCCGGGTCTGAAGCTTTCTTT